This is a list of T cell receptor beta chains from one sample in a study of siplizumab effects on memory and regulatory T cells. Repertoires were generated with immunoSEQ multiplex PCR, while TCRdb's copy carries only in-frame clones and drops some. Counted here are approximately 100,000 clones, roughly 94% occurring once; the ten biggest clones make up about 1.4%. Sequenced sample: non-Treg CD4+ T cells sorted from blood. The receptor set was obtained from a human donor in good health. Both conserved end residues are part of each CDR3. A D gene is named only where the DNA matches it firmly. Part of the rows lack a size; the others show once, few, many or a class for expanded clones.

DNA,CDR3,J,D,V,size
TGCGCCAGCAGCGTGCTAAGGGACGAGCAGTTCTTC,CASSVLRDEQFF,TRBJ2-1,.,TRBV5-1,.
TGTGCCAGCTCTCCTTACCGACAGAGCAATCAGCCCCAGCATTTT,CASSPYRQSNQPQHF,TRBJ1-5,.,TRBV18,.
TGTGCCAGCAGAGGACAGGGAGCGGGAAACACCATATATTTT,CASRGQGAGNTIYF,TRBJ1-3,TRBD1,TRBV2,once
TGCGCCAGCAGCTTAAGACAAGGCCCCTACGAGCAGTACTTC,CASSLRQGPYEQYF,TRBJ2-7,.,TRBV5-1,.
TGTGCCAGCAGCTTCCGGACTAGCGGGAGTGGGACCCAGTACTTC,CASSFRTSGSGTQYF,TRBJ2-5,TRBD2,TRBV11-2,.
TGTGCCAGCAGCTTATACCAAACTAACTATGGCTACACCTTC,CASSLYQTNYGYTF,TRBJ1-2,.,TRBV7-2,.
TGTGCCAGCAGCTCTAGGGACAGGGTGAGTCAGCCCCAGCATTTT,CASSSRDRVSQPQHF,TRBJ1-5,TRBD1,TRBV7-8,.
TGTGCCAGCAGTTGGCGGGAGTGGGGCACAGATACGCAGTATTTT,CASSWREWGTDTQYF,TRBJ2-3,TRBD2,TRBV27,.
TGTGCCAGCGCGGCAGGACTCGGCACAGATACGCAGTATTTT,CASAAGLGTDTQYF,TRBJ2-3,.,TRBV9,.
TGTGCCAGCAGCTGGGGGACTCACTCCTACGAGCAGTACTTC,CASSWGTHSYEQYF,TRBJ2-7,.,TRBV7-8,.
TGTGCCAGCTCTCCGACAGGGGTACAGCCCCAGCATTTT,CASSPTGVQPQHF,TRBJ1-5,TRBD1,TRBV18,.
TGCGCCAGCAGCTGGACAGGGACGAACACTGAAGCTTTCTTT,CASSWTGTNTEAFF,TRBJ1-1,TRBD1,TRBV5-1,.
TGTGCCAGCAGTTTCACTGCCGACAGCCGTCCAAAGAACGAGCAGTACTTC,CASSFTADSRPKNEQYF,TRBJ2-7,.,TRBV7-2,.
TGTGCCAGCAGTTTAACGGGCGAGCAGTACTTC,CASSLTGEQYF,TRBJ2-7,.,TRBV28,.
TGTGCCAGCAGCCAATCCGGGACTAGCGGGAGCACAGATACGCAGTATTTT,CASSQSGTSGSTDTQYF,TRBJ2-3,TRBD2,TRBV14,.
TGTGCCAGCAGCGAACTAGCGCAGACCGGGGAGCTGTTTTTT,CASSELAQTGELFF,TRBJ2-2,TRBD2,TRBV2,once
TGCGCCAGCAGCCCGGAGGGGACATCGTACTATGGCTACACCTTC,CASSPEGTSYYGYTF,TRBJ1-2,.,TRBV5-1,.
TGCAGCGTTGACGGACAGGGGAGTGAAAAACTGTTTTTT,CSVDGQGSEKLFF,TRBJ1-4,TRBD1,TRBV29-1,.
TGTGCCAGCTCACTAAAAGGGGGGACTGAAGCTTTCTTT,CASSLKGGTEAFF,TRBJ1-1,.,TRBV18,.
TGTGCCAGCAGTGCCCGCGGGGCCACAGATACGCAGTATTTT,CASSARGATDTQYF,TRBJ2-3,.,TRBV6-6,.
TGTGCCAGCACGATTCACCATGGCGAAAAACTGTTTTTT,CASTIHHGEKLFF,TRBJ1-4,.,TRBV25-1,.
TGTGCCAGCAGCTTAAGAAGGGGACAGGGTGGTGAAAAACTGTTTTTT,CASSLRRGQGGEKLFF,TRBJ1-4,TRBD1,TRBV7-9,.
TGTGCCAGCAGCTTGACTAGCGGGATGGCAGATACGCAGTATTTT,CASSLTSGMADTQYF,TRBJ2-3,TRBD2,TRBV5-4,.
TGTGCCAGCAGCTTAGTAGGCACCCCTAGAGGCACTGAAGCTTTCTTT,CASSLVGTPRGTEAFF,TRBJ1-1,.,TRBV11-1,.
TGTGCCAGCAGCTTAGAGGGGGACTCCCACAATGAGCAGTTCTTC,CASSLEGDSHNEQFF,TRBJ2-1,.,TRBV7-2,.
TGTGCCAGCAGTGGCTCCGGGACAGGGGAAACCGAGCAGTACTTC,CASSGSGTGETEQYF,TRBJ2-7,TRBD1,TRBV25-1,.
TGTGCCAGCAGCGTAGTCCCGGGGGGCACAGGGGGCTATGGCTACACCTTC,CASSVVPGGTGGYGYTF,TRBJ1-2,TRBD1,TRBV9,.
TGTGCCAGCAGGGAGATAGGGGGCCAAAATGAAAAACTGTTTTTT,CASREIGGQNEKLFF,TRBJ1-4,TRBD1,TRBV25-1,once
TGTGCCAGCAGTTCCAGGGGCGGGGTAGATACGCAGTATTTT,CASSSRGGVDTQYF,TRBJ2-3,.,TRBV28,.
TGTGCCAGCAGCCATAAGCGGGAGTCGGGTTTCGCGGAGACCCAGTACTTC,CASSHKRESGFAETQYF,TRBJ2-5,TRBD2,TRBV14,.
TGCGCCAGCAGCCAAGTTGTAGGCGGAGGGCCCTACGAGCAGTACTTC,CASSQVVGGGPYEQYF,TRBJ2-7,.,TRBV4-1,.
TGTGCCAGCAGCGAAGGCAGGTATTATGGCTACACCTTC,CASSEGRYYGYTF,TRBJ1-2,.,TRBV11-2,.
TGCGCCAGCAGCTTGGATATGAGACTGGAGCAGTTCTTC,CASSLDMRLEQFF,TRBJ2-1,.,TRBV5-1,.
TGTGCCACCAGCTCCCCCCTTCATCCAAGCCAAGAGACCCAGTACTTC,CATSSPLHPSQETQYF,TRBJ2-5,.,TRBV15,.
TGTGCCAGCACTACACTCTCGGGCGGGCACTCCACAGATACGCAGTATTTT,CASTTLSGGHSTDTQYF,TRBJ2-3,.,TRBV9,.
TGTGCCAGCAGTGAAACTGGACAGGGCTCTCAGCCCCAGCATTTT,CASSETGQGSQPQHF,TRBJ1-5,TRBD1,TRBV6-4,.
TGTGCCAGCAGTTTTAGTCGGACTAGCGGAAGCACAGATACGCAGTATTTT,CASSFSRTSGSTDTQYF,TRBJ2-3,TRBD2,TRBV27,.
TGCGCCAGCAGCCAAGGGGACAGGGGGAGCAATCAGCCCCAGCATTTT,CASSQGDRGSNQPQHF,TRBJ1-5,TRBD1,TRBV4-1,.
TGTGCCAGCAGCCGGACGACCCGGACTAGCGGGAGGGCCACGAATGAGCAGTTCTTC,CASSRTTRTSGRATNEQFF,TRBJ2-1,TRBD2,TRBV9,.
TGCAGCGTTGATGGCGACGGACACTACGAGCAGTACTTC,CSVDGDGHYEQYF,TRBJ2-7,.,TRBV29-1,.
TGTGCCAGCAGCTTATGGGGCGGGGGGAAGGAGACCCAGTACTTC,CASSLWGGGKETQYF,TRBJ2-5,TRBD2,TRBV11-2,.
TGTGCCAGCAGTTACAATAACGCTCCCGAAGTCCACGAGCAGTACTTC,CASSYNNAPEVHEQYF,TRBJ2-7,.,TRBV6-5,.
TGTGCCAGCAGTTTAGAGGGCCCTCTCACTGAAGCTTTCTTT,CASSLEGPLTEAFF,TRBJ1-1,.,TRBV28,.
TGTGCCAGCAGCTCCTCTGGGGTAGCGGGACCCGATATCCTCTCCTACGAGCAGTACTTC,CASSSSGVAGPDILSYEQYF,TRBJ2-7,.,TRBV21-1,.
TGTGCCAGCAGTGAACGTGGGTACGAGCAGTACTTC,CASSERGYEQYF,TRBJ2-7,.,TRBV2,once
TGCAGCGTTGAGTTAAGCGCAGATACGCAGTATTTT,CSVELSADTQYF,TRBJ2-3,.,TRBV29-1,.
TGTGCCAGCAGCCGGGACAGGGGGAATGCTTTCTTT,CASSRDRGNAFF,TRBJ1-1,TRBD1,TRBV6-6,.
TGTGCCAGCAGCCTCCACTCAGGAAACAATGAGCAGTTCTTC,CASSLHSGNNEQFF,TRBJ2-1,.,TRBV11-2,.
TGTGCCAGCAGCGTAGGGGTGAGTAGCAATCAGCCCCAGCATTTT,CASSVGVSSNQPQHF,TRBJ1-5,.,TRBV9,.
TGTGCCATCTTGGTGGTGAGAAGTGGCTACACCTTC,CAILVVRSGYTF,TRBJ1-2,.,TRBV28,.
TGCGCCAGCAGCTTGCAACGACAGGGGGCGTACAATGAGCAGTTCTTC,CASSLQRQGAYNEQFF,TRBJ2-1,TRBD1,TRBV5-1,once